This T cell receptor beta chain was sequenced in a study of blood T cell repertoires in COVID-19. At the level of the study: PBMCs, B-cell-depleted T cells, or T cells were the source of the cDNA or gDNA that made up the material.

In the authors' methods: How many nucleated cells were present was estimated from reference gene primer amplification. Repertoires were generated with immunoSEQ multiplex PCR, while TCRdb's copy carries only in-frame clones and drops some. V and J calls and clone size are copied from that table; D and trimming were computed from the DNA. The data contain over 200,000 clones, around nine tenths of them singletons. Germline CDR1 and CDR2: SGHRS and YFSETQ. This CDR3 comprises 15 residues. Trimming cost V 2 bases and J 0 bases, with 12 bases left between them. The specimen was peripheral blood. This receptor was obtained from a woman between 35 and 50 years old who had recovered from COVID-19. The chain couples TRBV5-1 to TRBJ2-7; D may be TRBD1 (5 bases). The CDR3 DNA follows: TGCGCCAGCAGCTTAGTGGCAGGGCACTCCTACGAGCAGTACTTC. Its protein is CASSLVAGHSYEQYF. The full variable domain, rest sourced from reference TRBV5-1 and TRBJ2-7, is KAGVTQTPRYLIKTRGQQVTLSCSPISGHRSVSWYQQTPGQGLQFLFEYFSETQRNKGNFPGRFSGRQFSNSRSEMNVSTLELGDSALYLCASSLVAGHSYEQYFGPGTRLTVT.